One T cell receptor (beta chain) is described in this entry. Its antigen is currently unknown. This sample is drawn from a study of blood T cells in healthy people across ages. The study, taken as a whole, reports: The study found TCR beta diversity correlated strongly with naive T cell percentage.

CDR1 and CDR2 (germline): LNHDA, SQIVND (reference sequence). This CDR3 has 14 amino acids. V lost 5 bases, J lost 8 bases, and 15 bases lay in between. Aged roughly 6 to 95, donors were systemically healthy Caucasians from Russia. A second PCR of roughly 7 to 11 cycles used a sample-barcoded 5' primer and a J-beta primer mix. Template switching added a 12-random-nucleotide identifier to every cDNA molecule. Using its own MiXCR run on the 5' RACE reads, TCRdb lists one record per CDR3 protein. This table has roughly 650,000 distinct CDR3 sequences, about 30% appearing once. The source material was blood. The source is a woman older than 75 in good health. The chain carries TRBV19 and TRBJ1-4; D unresolved. Here the CDR3 DNA reads TGTGCCAGTAGTCCCACGGGAACGGGGGAAAAACTGTTTTTT. It yields the protein CASSPTGTGEKLFF.